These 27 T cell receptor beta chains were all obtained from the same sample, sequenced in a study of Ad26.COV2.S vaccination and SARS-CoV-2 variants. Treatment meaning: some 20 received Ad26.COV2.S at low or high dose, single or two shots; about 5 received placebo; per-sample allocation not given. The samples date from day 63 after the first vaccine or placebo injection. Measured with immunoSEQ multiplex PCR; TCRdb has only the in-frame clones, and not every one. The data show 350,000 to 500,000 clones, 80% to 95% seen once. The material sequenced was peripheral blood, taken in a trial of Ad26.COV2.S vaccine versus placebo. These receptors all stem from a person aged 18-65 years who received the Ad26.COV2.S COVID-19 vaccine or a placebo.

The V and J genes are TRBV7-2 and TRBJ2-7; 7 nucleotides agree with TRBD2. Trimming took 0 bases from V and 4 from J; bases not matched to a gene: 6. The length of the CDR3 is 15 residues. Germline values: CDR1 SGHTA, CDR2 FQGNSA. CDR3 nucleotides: TGTGCCAGCAGCTTAGCGCCCGGGGGGAGGTACGAGCAGTACTTC. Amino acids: CASSLAPGGRYEQYF.

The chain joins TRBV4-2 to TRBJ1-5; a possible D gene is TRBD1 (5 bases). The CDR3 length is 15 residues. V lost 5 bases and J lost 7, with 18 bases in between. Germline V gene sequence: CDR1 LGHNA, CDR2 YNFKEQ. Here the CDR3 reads CASSARDSGGQPQHF. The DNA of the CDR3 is TGTGCCAGCAGCGCAAGGGACTCCGGAGGGCAGCCCCAGCATTTT.

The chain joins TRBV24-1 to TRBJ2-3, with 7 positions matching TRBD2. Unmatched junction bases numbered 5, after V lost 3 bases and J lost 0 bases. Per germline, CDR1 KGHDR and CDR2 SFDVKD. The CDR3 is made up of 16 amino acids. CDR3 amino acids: CATSDKLAPSTDTQYF. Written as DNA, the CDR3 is TGTGCCACCAGTGATAAACTAGCGCCCAGCACAGATACGCAGTATTTT.

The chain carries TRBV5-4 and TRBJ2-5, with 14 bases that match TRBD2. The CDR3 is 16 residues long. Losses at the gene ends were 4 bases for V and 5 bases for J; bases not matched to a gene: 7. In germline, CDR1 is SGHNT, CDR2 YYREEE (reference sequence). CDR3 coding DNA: TGTGCCAGCAGCACACCCGGGACTAGCGGGAGTGAGACCCAGTACTTC. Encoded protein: CASSTPGTSGSETQYF.

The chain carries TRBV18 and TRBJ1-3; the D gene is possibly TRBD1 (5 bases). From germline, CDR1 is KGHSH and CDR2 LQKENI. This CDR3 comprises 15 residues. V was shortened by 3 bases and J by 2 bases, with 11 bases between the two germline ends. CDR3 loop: CASSPRQGPGNTIYF. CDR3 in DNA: TGTGCCAGCTCACCTCGTCAGGGACCTGGAAACACCATATATTTT.

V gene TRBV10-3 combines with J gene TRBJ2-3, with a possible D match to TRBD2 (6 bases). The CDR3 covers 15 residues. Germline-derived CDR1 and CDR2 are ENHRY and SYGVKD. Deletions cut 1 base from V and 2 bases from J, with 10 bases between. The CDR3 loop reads CAISEWTTNTDTQYF. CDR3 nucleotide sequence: TGTGCCATCAGTGAGTGGACTACAAACACAGATACGCAGTATTTT.

In DNA form, the CDR3 reads TGTGCCAGCAGCTTAGTCGGGAGGATTGATGAGCAGTTCTTC. This sequence encodes CASSLVGRIDEQFF. The chain couples TRBV7-2 to TRBJ2-1; TRBD2 matches 7 bases. The CDR3 contains 14 residues. The V and J ends lost 1 base and 8 bases, in that order; junction bases with no gene match: 5. Per the germline V gene, CDR1 is SGHTA and CDR2 is FQGNSA.

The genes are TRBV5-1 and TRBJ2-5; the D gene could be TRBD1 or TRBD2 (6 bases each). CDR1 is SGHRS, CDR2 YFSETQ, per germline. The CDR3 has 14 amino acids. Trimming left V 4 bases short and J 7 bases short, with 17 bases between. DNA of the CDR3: TGCGCCAGCAGCACTGGAGGGGGGAGTGGGACCCAGTACTTC. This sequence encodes CASSTGGGSGTQYF.

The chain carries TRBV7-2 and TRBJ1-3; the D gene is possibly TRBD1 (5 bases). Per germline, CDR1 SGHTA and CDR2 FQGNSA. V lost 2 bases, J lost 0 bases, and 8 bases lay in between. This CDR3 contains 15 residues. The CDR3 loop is CASSLRGNSGNTIYF. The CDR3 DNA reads TGTGCCAGCAGCTTACGGGGGAACTCTGGAAACACCATATATTTT. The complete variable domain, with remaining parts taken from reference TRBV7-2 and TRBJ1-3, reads GAGVSQSPSNKVTEKGKDVELRCDPISGHTALYWYRQSLGQGLEFLIYFQGNSAPDKSGLPSDRFSAERTGGSVSTLTIQRTQQEDSAVYLCASSLRGNSGNTIYFGEGSWLTVV.

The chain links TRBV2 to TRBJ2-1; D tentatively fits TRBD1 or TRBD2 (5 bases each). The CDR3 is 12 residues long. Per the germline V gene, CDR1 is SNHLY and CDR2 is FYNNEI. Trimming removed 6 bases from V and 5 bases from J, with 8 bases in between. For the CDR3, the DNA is TGTGCCAGCAGGGGGGATGACAATGAGCAGTTCTTC. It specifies CASRGDDNEQFF.

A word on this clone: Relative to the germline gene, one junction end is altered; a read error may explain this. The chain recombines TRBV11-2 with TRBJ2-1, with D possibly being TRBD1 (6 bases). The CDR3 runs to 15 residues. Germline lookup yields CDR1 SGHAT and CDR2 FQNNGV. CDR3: CASGLDAGTYNEQFF. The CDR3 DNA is TGTGCCAGCGGCTTAGACGCCGGGACATACAATGAGCAGTTCTTC.

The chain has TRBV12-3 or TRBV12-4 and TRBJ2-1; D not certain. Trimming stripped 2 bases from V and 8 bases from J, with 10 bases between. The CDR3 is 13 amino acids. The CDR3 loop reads CASSLSDLHEQFF. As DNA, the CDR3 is TGTGCCAGCAGTTTATCAGACTTGCATGAGCAGTTCTTC.

The CDR3 DNA is TGTGCCAGCAGCTCTAACACGGCAGGGGGTTCAGATACGCAGTATTTT. Protein: CASSSNTAGGSDTQYF. The rearrangement links TRBV7-9 to TRBJ2-3; 7 bases fit TRBD1. The CDR3 sequence is 16 residues long. V was clipped by 4 bases and J by 4 bases; unmatched bases: 11. Looked up from germline, CDR1 is SEHNR and CDR2 is FQNEAQ (reference sequence).

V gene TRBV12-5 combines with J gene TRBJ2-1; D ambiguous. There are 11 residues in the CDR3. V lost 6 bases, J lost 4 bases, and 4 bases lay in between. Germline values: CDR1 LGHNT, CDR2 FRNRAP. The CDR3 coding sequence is TGTGCTAGTGGGGGGTACAATGAGCAGTTCTTC. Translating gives CASGGYNEQFF.

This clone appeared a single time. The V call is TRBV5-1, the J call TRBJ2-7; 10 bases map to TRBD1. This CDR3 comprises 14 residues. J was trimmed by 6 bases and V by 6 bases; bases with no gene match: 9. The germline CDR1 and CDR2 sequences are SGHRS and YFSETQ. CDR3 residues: CASTSGTGAVEQYF. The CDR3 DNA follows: TGCGCCAGCACCTCCGGGACAGGGGCTGTCGAGCAGTACTTC. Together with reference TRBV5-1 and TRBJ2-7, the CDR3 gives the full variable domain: KAGVTQTPRYLIKTRGQQVTLSCSPISGHRSVSWYQQTPGQGLQFLFEYFSETQRNKGNFPGRFSGRQFSNSRSEMNVSTLELGDSALYLCASTSGTGAVEQYFGPGTRLTVT.

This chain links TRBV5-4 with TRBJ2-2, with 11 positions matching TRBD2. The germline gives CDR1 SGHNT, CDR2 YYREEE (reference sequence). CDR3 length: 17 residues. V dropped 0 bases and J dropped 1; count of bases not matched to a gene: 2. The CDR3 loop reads CASSLELAGGNTGELFF. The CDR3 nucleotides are TGTGCCAGCAGCTTGGAGCTAGCGGGGGGGAACACCGGGGAGCTGTTTTTT.

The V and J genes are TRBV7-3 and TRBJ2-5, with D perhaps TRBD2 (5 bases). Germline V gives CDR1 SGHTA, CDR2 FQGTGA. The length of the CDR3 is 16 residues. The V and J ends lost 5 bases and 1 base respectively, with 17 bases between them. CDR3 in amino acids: CASSPRGGRGQETQYF. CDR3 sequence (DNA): TGTGCCAGCAGCCCTAGAGGTGGGAGAGGCCAAGAGACCCAGTACTTC. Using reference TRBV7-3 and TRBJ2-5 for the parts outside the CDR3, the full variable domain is GAGVSQTPSNKVTEKGKYVELRCDPISGHTALYWYRQSLGQGPEFLIYFQGTGAADDSGLPNDRFFAVRPEGSVSTLKIQRTERGDSAVYLCASSPRGGRGQETQYFGPGTRLLVL.

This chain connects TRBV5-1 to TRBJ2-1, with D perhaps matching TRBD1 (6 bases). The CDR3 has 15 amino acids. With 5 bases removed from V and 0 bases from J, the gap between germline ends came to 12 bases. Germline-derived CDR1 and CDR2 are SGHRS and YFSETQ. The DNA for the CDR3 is TGCGCCAGCAGACCTACAGGGAGCTCCTACAATGAGCAGTTCTTC. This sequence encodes CASRPTGSSYNEQFF. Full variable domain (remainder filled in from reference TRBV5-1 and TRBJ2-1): KAGVTQTPRYLIKTRGQQVTLSCSPISGHRSVSWYQQTPGQGLQFLFEYFSETQRNKGNFPGRFSGRQFSNSRSEMNVSTLELGDSALYLCASRPTGSSYNEQFFGPGTRLTVL.

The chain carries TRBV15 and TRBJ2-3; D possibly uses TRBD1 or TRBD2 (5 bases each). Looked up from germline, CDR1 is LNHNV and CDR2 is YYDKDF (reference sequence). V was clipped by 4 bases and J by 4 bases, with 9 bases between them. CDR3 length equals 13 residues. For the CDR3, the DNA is TGTGCCACCAGCACAGGGAGCGCAGATACGCAGTATTTT. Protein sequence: CATSTGSADTQYF.

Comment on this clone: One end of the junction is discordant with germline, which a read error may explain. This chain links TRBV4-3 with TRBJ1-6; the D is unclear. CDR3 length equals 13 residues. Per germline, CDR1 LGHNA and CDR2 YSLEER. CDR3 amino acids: CASSQDRVSPRVF. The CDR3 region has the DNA TGCGCCAGCAGCCAAGATCGAGTTAGCCCCCGAGTGTTT.

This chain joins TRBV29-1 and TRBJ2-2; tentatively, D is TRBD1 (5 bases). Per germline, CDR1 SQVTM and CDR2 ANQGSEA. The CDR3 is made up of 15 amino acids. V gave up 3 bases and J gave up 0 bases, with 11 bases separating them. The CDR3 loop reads CSVDGQGANTGELFF. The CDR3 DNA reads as TGCAGCGTTGACGGGCAGGGCGCGAACACCGGGGAGCTGTTTTTT.

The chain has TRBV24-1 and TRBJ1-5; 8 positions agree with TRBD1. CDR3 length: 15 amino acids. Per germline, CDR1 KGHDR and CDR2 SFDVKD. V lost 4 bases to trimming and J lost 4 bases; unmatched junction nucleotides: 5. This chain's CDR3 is CATSDTTGGNQPQHF. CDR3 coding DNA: TGTGCCACCAGTGACACTACAGGGGGGAATCAGCCCCAGCATTTT.

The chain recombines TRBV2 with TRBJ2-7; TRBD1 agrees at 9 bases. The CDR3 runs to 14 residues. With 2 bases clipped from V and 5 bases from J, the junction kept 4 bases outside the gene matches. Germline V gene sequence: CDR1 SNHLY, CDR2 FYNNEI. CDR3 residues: CASSERTGVHEQYF. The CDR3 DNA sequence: TGTGCCAGCAGTGAAAGGACAGGGGTACACGAGCAGTACTTC. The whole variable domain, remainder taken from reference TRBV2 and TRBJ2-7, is EPEVTQTPSHQVTQMGQEVILRCVPISNHLYFYWYRQILGQKVEFLVSFYNNEISEKSEIFDDQFSVERPDGSNFTLKIRSTKLEDSAMYFCASSERTGVHEQYFGPGTRLTVT.

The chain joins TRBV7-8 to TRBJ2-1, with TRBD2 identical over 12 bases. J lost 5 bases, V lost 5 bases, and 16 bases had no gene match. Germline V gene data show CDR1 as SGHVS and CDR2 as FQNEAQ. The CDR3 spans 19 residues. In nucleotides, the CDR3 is TGTGCCAGCAGCGCCCACAGGTTTAGAAGGACTAGCGGGAACAATGAGCAGTTCTTC. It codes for CASSAHRFRRTSGNNEQFF.

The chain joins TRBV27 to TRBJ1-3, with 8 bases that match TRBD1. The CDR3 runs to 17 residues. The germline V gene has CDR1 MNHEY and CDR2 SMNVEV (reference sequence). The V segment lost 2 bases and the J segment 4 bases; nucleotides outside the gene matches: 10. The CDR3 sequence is CASSLRLPGGVGNTIYF. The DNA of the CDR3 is TGTGCCAGCAGTTTAAGACTCCCAGGGGGCGTGGGAAACACCATATATTTT.

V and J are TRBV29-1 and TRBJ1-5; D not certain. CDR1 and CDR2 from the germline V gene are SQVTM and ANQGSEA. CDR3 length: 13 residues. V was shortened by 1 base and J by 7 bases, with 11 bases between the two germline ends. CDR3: CSVEGGIGQPQHF. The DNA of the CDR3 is TGCAGCGTTGAAGGAGGGATAGGGCAGCCCCAGCATTTT. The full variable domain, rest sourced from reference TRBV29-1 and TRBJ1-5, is SAVISQKPSRDICQRGTSLTIQCQVDSQVTMMFWYRQQPGQSLTLIATANQGSEATYESGFVIDKFPISRPNLTFSTLTVSNMSPEDSSIYLCSVEGGIGQPQHFGDGTRLSIL.

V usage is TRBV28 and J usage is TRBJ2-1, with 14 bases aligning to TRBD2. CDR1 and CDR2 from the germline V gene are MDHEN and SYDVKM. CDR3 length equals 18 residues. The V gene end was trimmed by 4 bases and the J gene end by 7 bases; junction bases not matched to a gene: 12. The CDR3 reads CASSSYPGLAGAGNEQFF. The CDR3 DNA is TGTGCCAGCAGTTCGTACCCGGGACTAGCGGGAGCGGGGAATGAGCAGTTCTTC.